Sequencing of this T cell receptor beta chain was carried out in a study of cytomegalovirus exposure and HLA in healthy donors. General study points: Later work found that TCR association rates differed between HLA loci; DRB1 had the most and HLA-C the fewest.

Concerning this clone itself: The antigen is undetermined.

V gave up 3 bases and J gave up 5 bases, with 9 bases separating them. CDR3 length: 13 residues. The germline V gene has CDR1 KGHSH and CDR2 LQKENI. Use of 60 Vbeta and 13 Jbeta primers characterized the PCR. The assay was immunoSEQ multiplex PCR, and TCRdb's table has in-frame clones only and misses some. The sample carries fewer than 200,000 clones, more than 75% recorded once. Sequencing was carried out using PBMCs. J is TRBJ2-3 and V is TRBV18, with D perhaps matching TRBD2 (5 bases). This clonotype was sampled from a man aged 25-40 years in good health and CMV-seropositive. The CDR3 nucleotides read TGTGCCAGCTCACCCGGGGATGAAGATACGCAGTATTTT. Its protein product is CASSPGDEDTQYF.